The 9 T cell receptor beta chains listed next were all sequenced from one sample in a study of blood T cell repertoires in COVID-19. Only in-frame clones appear in the TCRdb table, and some are missing; sequencing was by immunoSEQ multiplex PCR. The sample shows about 97,000 clones, approximately 89% of them seen only once. The material sequenced was peripheral blood. The receptors stem from a woman in her 30s with acute or convalescent COVID-19.

This chain links TRBV28 with TRBJ2-3; 12 bases are a match to TRBD2. The CDR3 is 15 residues long. Germline CDR1 is MDHEN and CDR2 is SYDVKM. The junction had 6 bases not matched to a gene; V was cut back by 6 bases and J by 5 bases. The CDR3 coding sequence is TGTGCCAGCAGGGTGCTAGCGGGGGGGCGAGATACGCAGTATTTT. The encoded protein is CASRVLAGGRDTQYF. Variable domain in full (rest from reference TRBV28 and TRBJ2-3): DVKVTQSSRYLVKRTGEKVFLECVQDMDHENMFWYRQDPGLGLRLIYFSYDVKMKEKGDIPEGYSVSREKKERFSLILESASTNQTSMYLCASRVLAGGRDTQYFGPGTRLTVL.

In DNA, the CDR3 is TGCGCCAGCAGCTCCGGGACAGCCCGTATGAACACTGAAGCTTTCTTT. Residues: CASSSGTARMNTEAFF. This chain uses TRBV5-1 with TRBJ1-1, with 7 positions matching TRBD1. V was pared by 3 bases and J by 0 bases, with 8 bases of the junction left unmatched. The CDR3 loop spans 16 amino acids. Germline CDR1 reads SGHRS; CDR2 reads YFSETQ. Drawing the rest from reference TRBV5-1 and TRBJ1-1, the complete variable domain is KAGVTQTPRYLIKTRGQQVTLSCSPISGHRSVSWYQQTPGQGLQFLFEYFSETQRNKGNFPGRFSGRQFSNSRSEMNVSTLELGDSALYLCASSSGTARMNTEAFFGQGTRLTVV.

The chain joins TRBV18 to TRBJ1-1, with TRBD1 matching over 7 bases. CDR1 and CDR2 (germline): KGHSH, LQKENI. V lost 3 bases, J lost 3 bases, and 7 bases stayed unmatched. The CDR3 is 15 amino acids. CDR3: CASSPPEGAYTEAFF. For the CDR3, the DNA is TGTGCCAGCTCACCCCCCGAGGGGGCCTACACTGAAGCTTTCTTT.

This clone was observed once. The V gene is TRBV5-1, the J gene TRBJ1-1; D gene ambiguous. The CDR3 has 15 amino acids. Looked up from germline, CDR1 is SGHRS and CDR2 is YFSETQ. V lost 0 bases and J lost 3, with 12 bases in between. The CDR3 DNA reads TGCGCCAGCAGCTTGGGTTCCGGTTCCTACACTGAAGCTTTCTTT. This encodes CASSLGSGSYTEAFF. The full variable domain, completed using reference TRBV5-1 and TRBJ1-1, is KAGVTQTPRYLIKTRGQQVTLSCSPISGHRSVSWYQQTPGQGLQFLFEYFSETQRNKGNFPGRFSGRQFSNSRSEMNVSTLELGDSALYLCASSLGSGSYTEAFFGQGTRLTVV.

The chain is built from TRBV6-5 and TRBJ1-1; D possibly corresponds to TRBD1 (6 bases). The CDR3 has 15 residues. Trimming cost V 6 bases and J 1 base, with 15 bases left between them. CDR1 is MNHEY, CDR2 SVGAGI, per germline. CDR3 amino acids: CASSLDRRPNTEAFF. CDR3 bases: TGTGCCAGCAGCCTTGACAGGCGACCGAACACTGAAGCTTTCTTT.

The rearrangement uses TRBV6-5 and TRBJ2-1, with 10 bases fitting TRBD1. Trimming removed 9 bases from V and 9 bases from J; junction bases left unmatched: 8. The CDR3 covers 13 residues. Germline V gives CDR1 MNHEY, CDR2 SVGAGI. The CDR3 is CASSRGQGGEQFF. The CDR3 DNA follows: TGTGCCAGTAGTCGAGGACAGGGGGGTGAGCAGTTCTTC.

A remark on this clone: Germline is not matched at one junction end, which may reflect a read error. The chain joins TRBV6-5 to TRBJ1-3; D might be TRBD1 (6 bases). Germline values: CDR1 MNHEY, CDR2 SVGAGI. The CDR3 covers 10 residues. CDR3 DNA sequence: TGTGCCAGCGGGGGTTACAGGGAGAGTTTT. Residues: CASGGYRESF.

V gene TRBV5-1 combines with J gene TRBJ1-1; D unresolved. The CDR3 is 14 amino acids. CDR1 and CDR2 from the germline V gene are SGHRS and YFSETQ. V was clipped by 0 bases and J by 3 bases, with 9 bases between them. The CDR3 spells CASSLGPRDTEAFF. CDR3 DNA: TGCGCCAGCAGCTTGGGGCCGAGGGACACTGAAGCTTTCTTT.

V gene TRBV7-3 combines with J gene TRBJ1-1; 7 positions agree with TRBD1. The J segment lost 11 bases and the V segment lost 5 bases, leaving 11 bases of the junction unmatched. This CDR3 has 13 amino acids. Germline loops: CDR1 SGHTA, CDR2 FQGTGA. CDR3 sequence reads: CASSASTQGIAFF. The CDR3 nucleotides read TGTGCCAGCAGCGCCAGTACACAGGGGATCGCTTTCTTT.